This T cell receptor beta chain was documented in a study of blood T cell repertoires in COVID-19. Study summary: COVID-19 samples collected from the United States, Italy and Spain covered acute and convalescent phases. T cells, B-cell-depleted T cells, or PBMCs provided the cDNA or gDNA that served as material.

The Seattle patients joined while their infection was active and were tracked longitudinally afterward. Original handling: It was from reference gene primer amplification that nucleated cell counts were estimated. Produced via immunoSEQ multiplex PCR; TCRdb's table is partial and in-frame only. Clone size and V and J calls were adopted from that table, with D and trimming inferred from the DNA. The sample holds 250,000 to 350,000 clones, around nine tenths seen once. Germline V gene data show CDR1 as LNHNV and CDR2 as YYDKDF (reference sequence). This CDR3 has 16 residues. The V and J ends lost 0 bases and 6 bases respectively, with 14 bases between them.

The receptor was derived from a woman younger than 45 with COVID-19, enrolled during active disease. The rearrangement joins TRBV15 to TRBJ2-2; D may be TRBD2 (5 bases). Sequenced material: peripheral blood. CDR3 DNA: TGTGCCACCAGCAGAGATCGGGCGGGTGGCCCCGGGGAGCTGTTTTTT. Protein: CATSRDRAGGPGELFF.